This T cell receptor (beta chain) was retrieved from a study of regulatory T cells in long-lasting Graves disease. About this clonotype: The antigen is not known.

CDR3 length: 18 residues. Germline values: CDR1 SGHTA, CDR2 FQGNSA. The J segment lost 4 bases and the V segment lost 3 bases, leaving 12 bases of the junction unmatched. This sample's time point: newly diagnosed GD, antithyroid drugs for less than 3 months. The authors made the TCR library using RNA they extracted from PBMCs. American Thyroid Association guidelines defined Graves' disease diagnosis. Overall study results and limits: Persistent patients shared more public clonotypes (over 2,500) than new patients (approximately 1,000).

In building TCR beta libraries, iRepertoire HTBI primers were used together with Arm-PCR of CDR3 regions. TCRdb ran MiXCR on the multiplex PCR reads and lists one entry per CDR3 protein. This table has over 500,000 distinct CDR3 sequences, about 15% appearing once. The sample also formed part of further work on T cells in Graves' hyperthyroidism and ophthalmopathy. That work contributes: During a first-round RT-PCR of the TCR CDR3, the HTBI primer set was used.

The sample was peripheral blood mononuclear cells (PBMCs), taken at new diagnosis, from a patient treated with antithyroid drugs. This chain links TRBV7-2 with TRBJ2-2, with 9 positions matching TRBD1. The TCR comes from a woman in her twenties or thirties with Graves disease. In DNA, the CDR3 is TGTGCCAGCAGCTTCGAACTAACAGGGGGCTTGGTCACCGGGGAGCTGTTTTTT. It encodes CASSFELTGGLVTGELFF.